The present TCR beta chain was sequenced within a study of T cell repertoires in cytomegalovirus infection. CDR1 and CDR2 from the germline V gene are SGDLS and YYNGEE. This CDR3 contains 17 residues. Unmatched junction bases numbered 9, after V lost 2 bases and J lost 2 bases. Each CDR3 protein is one row after TCRdb ran MiXCR on the reads. The table records approximately 1,000,000 distinct CDR3 sequences, around 31% of them present only once. Worth noting for this clonotype: What it recognizes is unknown.

This sequence joins TRBV9 and TRBJ2-3; 9 bases agree with TRBD2. Material: cultured CD8+ T cells from PBMCs, obtained from culture after CMV antigen stimulation. The sequence was collected from a human donor in good health (CMV status not recorded). Some clones in this sample may be carry-over from other donors' samples. The CDR3 DNA reads TGTGCCAGCAGCGTGTACCGACTAGCGGCTTTCACAGATACGCAGTATTTT. Encoded protein: CASSVYRLAAFTDTQYF.